This entry lists 11 T cell receptor beta chains sequenced from one sample in a study of blood T cell repertoires in COVID-19. Sequencing used immunoSEQ multiplex PCR; TCRdb keeps in-frame clones, though not all of them. The sample comprises tens of thousands of clones, around four fifths of which are singletons, and 5% to 7% rests with the top ten. Sequencing used peripheral blood. These receptors came from a man aged 50 to 59 with active COVID-19.

The chain carries TRBV18 and TRBJ1-1, with D unresolved. This CDR3 is built from 12 residues. Germline loops: CDR1 KGHSH, CDR2 LQKENI. The V and J ends lost 4 bases and 8 bases respectively, with 11 bases between them. The CDR3 sequence: CASSLDSEEAFF. Written as DNA, the CDR3 is TGTGCCAGCTCACTAGACTCAGAGGAAGCTTTCTTT. The variable domain in full, completed from reference TRBV18 and TRBJ1-1, reads NAGVMQNPRHLVRRRGQEARLRCSPMKGHSHVYWYRQLPEEGLKFMVYLQKENIIDESGMPKERFSAEFPKEGPSILRIQQVVRGDSAAYFCASSLDSEEAFFGQGTRLTVV.

The chain joins TRBV11-2 to TRBJ2-5, with TRBD1 matching over 10 bases. V lost 5 bases, J lost 11 bases, and 8 bases stayed unmatched. This CDR3 spans 13 amino acids. CDR1 SGHAT and CDR2 FQNNGV come from the germline V gene. The CDR3 protein is CASSATGGGEQYF. In nucleotides, the CDR3 is TGTGCCAGCAGCGCGACAGGGGGCGGAGAGCAGTACTTC. Filled out from reference TRBV11-2 and TRBJ2-5, the complete variable domain reads EAGVAQSPRYKIIEKRQSVAFWCNPISGHATLYWYQQILGQGPKLLIQFQNNGVVDDSQLPKDRFSAERLKGVDSTLKIQPAKLEDSAVYLCASSATGGGEQYFGPGTRLLVL.

This clone was observed a few times. This chain connects TRBV4-3 to TRBJ2-7, with 8 bases matching TRBD1. Germline-derived CDR1 and CDR2 are LGHNA and YSLEER. CDR3 size: 15 residues. With V trimmed by 0 bases and J by 3 bases, 4 bases remained unmatched. This CDR3 reads CASSQEDRELYEQYF. The DNA for the CDR3 is TGCGCCAGCAGCCAAGAGGACAGGGAGCTCTACGAGCAGTACTTC.

The chain combines TRBV7-9 with TRBJ2-5, with 7 bases matching TRBD1. The CDR3 is 15 residues long. Germline CDR1 SEHNR, CDR2 FQNEAQ (reference sequence). With V trimmed by 3 bases and J by 5 bases, 9 bases remained unmatched. This CDR3 reads CASSFGPGGMETQYF. The CDR3 nucleotides are TGTGCCAGCAGCTTTGGTCCAGGGGGTATGGAGACCCAGTACTTC.

The gene calls are TRBV5-1 and TRBJ2-5, with D tentatively TRBD2 (6 bases). Germline values: CDR1 SGHRS, CDR2 YFSETQ. V was shortened by 2 bases and J by 1 base, with 15 bases between the two germline ends. CDR3 length: 16 residues. CDR3 amino acids: CASSFLSGGSQETQYF. The DNA for the CDR3 is TGCGCCAGCAGCTTTCTCTCCGGAGGGTCCCAAGAGACCCAGTACTTC.

This clone was recorded a few times. V usage is TRBV6-4 and J usage is TRBJ2-1; TRBD2 matches at 10 bases. Germline CDR1 is MRHNA and CDR2 is SNTAGT. The CDR3 loop spans 16 amino acids. J gave up 8 bases and V 2 bases, and 9 bases lay outside the gene matches. Here the CDR3 DNA reads TGTGCCAGCAGTGACGGAGTAGCGGGAGGACCGGATGAGCAGTTCTTC. This codes for CASSDGVAGGPDEQFF.

J is TRBJ2-7 and V is TRBV27; TRBD1 matches 10 bases. Unmatched junction bases numbered 1, after V lost 3 bases and J lost 2 bases. Germline V CDR1 and CDR2: MNHEY, SMNVEV (reference sequence). The CDR3 consists of 14 residues. CDR3 bases: TGTGCCAGCAGTTTGGACAGGGGGACCTACGAGCAGTACTTC. This sequence encodes CASSLDRGTYEQYF.

The chain has TRBV27 and TRBJ2-1, with unresolved D. CDR3 length: 16 amino acids. Trimming left V 7 bases short and J 0 bases short, with 16 bases between. The germline V gene has CDR1 MNHEY and CDR2 SMNVEV (reference sequence). The CDR3 region is CASTHYGRSSYNEQFF. The CDR3 coding sequence is TGTGCCAGCACCCATTATGGCCGCAGCTCCTACAATGAGCAGTTCTTC.

This chain links TRBV12-3 or TRBV12-4 with TRBJ2-7, with a tentative D call TRBD1 (6 bases). The ends were cut back, 6 bases at V and 5 bases at J, with 11 bases in the middle. This CDR3 is 12 amino acids long. The CDR3 DNA follows: TGTGCCAGCAGCCCCGACAGGAACGAGCAGTACTTC. Its protein is CASSPDRNEQYF.

This sequence joins TRBV5-1 and TRBJ2-4; 8 bases match TRBD2. Germline V gene lookup returns CDR1 SGHRS and CDR2 YFSETQ. The CDR3 covers 13 residues. V dropped 1 base and J dropped 13; count of bases not matched to a gene: 7. CDR3 nucleotide sequence: TGCGCCAGCAGCTTGTCCCCGGGGGGGGTCCAGTACTTC. Its translation is CASSLSPGGVQYF.

V is TRBV19 and J is TRBJ1-3; 7 nucleotides line up with TRBD1. CDR1 LNHDA and CDR2 SQIVND come from the germline V gene (reference sequence). The CDR3 consists of 16 residues. V was pared by 5 bases and J by 1 base, with 8 bases of the junction left unmatched. The DNA of the CDR3 is TGTGCCAGTAGTGGTATCACAGGGGTGTCTGGAAACACCATATATTTT. Amino acids: CASSGITGVSGNTIYF.